These 3 T cell receptor beta chains came from one sample sequenced in a study of CD8+ T cells in alopecia areata. Reverse transcription of extracted RNA yielded cDNA, which provided the sequencing template. Measured with immunoSEQ multiplex PCR; TCRdb has only the in-frame clones, and not every one. The data contain 150,000 to 180,000 clones, about 50% of them singletons. The specimen was CD8+ T cells sorted from blood, collected at week 0. The receptors were gathered from a human donor with alopecia areata.

This chain links TRBV27 with TRBJ2-5, with D possibly matching TRBD2 (6 bases). There are 15 residues in the CDR3. Germline CDR1 MNHEY, CDR2 SMNVEV (reference sequence). V gave up 5 bases and J gave up 4 bases, with 17 bases separating them. This chain's CDR3 is CASSAPSGGSETQYF. CDR3 in DNA: TGTGCCAGCAGTGCACCTTCTGGGGGGTCAGAGACCCAGTACTTC.

This clone has more than one count but fewer than ten. The chain couples TRBV9 to TRBJ2-2, with 7 bases that match TRBD1. With V trimmed by 0 bases and J by 7 bases, 9 bases remained unmatched. This CDR3 is 16 amino acids long. Germline V CDR1 and CDR2: SGDLS, YYNGEE. CDR3 nucleotides: TGTGCCAGCAGCGTAGGGCGACAGGGCGTCGGCGGGGAGCTGTTTTTT. Protein product: CASSVGRQGVGGELFF.

This rearrangement joins TRBV30 to TRBJ2-1, with 11 bases matching TRBD2. CDR3 length equals 15 residues. Trimming removed 5 bases from V and 7 bases from J; junction bases left unmatched: 10. CDR1 is GTSNPN, CDR2 SVGIG, per germline (reference sequence). The CDR3 protein is CAWDATSGDPNEQFF. The CDR3 nucleotides are TGTGCCTGGGACGCGACTAGCGGGGATCCGAATGAGCAGTTCTTC.